A selection of T cell receptor beta chains follows, all from one sample in a study. TCRdb analysed the RT-PCR reads with MiXCR anew, one entry per CDR3 protein. Of almost 700,000 distinct CDR3 sequences in the sample, 14% were seen once. Sequenced input: memory CD4+ T cells from blood. The receptor source for this set is a female donor in good health, serving as a healthy control. CDR3s include the opening cysteine and the closing phenylalanine or tryptophan. Each record gives: D gene, V gene, J gene, clone size, CDR3 protein, CDR3 DNA. The D gene is left open where the match is weak. Size is stated for part of the rows, as once, few or many counts, or as a class when the clone is expanded.

D gene: NA
V gene: TRBV7-2
J gene: TRBJ2-5
clone size: NA
CDR3 protein: CASSLWQGGETQYF
CDR3 DNA: TGTGCCAGCAGCTTATGGCAGGGTGGGGAGACCCAGTACTTC

D gene: NA
V gene: TRBV29-1
J gene: TRBJ2-1
clone size: many
CDR3 protein: CSVEGRASSNEQFF
CDR3 DNA: TGCAGCGTTGAAGGGAGGGCCAGTTCCAATGAGCAGTTCTTC

D gene: NA
V gene: TRBV5-5
J gene: TRBJ2-1
clone size: many
CDR3 protein: CASSLGVPDYNEQFF
CDR3 DNA: TGTGCCAGCAGCTTGGGGGTCCCCGACTACAATGAGCAGTTCTTC

D gene: NA
V gene: TRBV5-6
J gene: TRBJ2-2
clone size: few
CDR3 protein: CASLRRGAGTGELFF
CDR3 DNA: TGTGCCAGCCTCCGAAGGGGGGCAGGAACCGGGGAGCTGTTTTTT

D gene: TRBD1
V gene: TRBV20-1
J gene: TRBJ1-6
clone size: few
CDR3 protein: CSASRPGGGWNSPLHF
CDR3 DNA: TGCAGTGCTAGCAGGCCAGGGGGCGGATGGAATTCACCCCTCCACTTT

D gene: NA
V gene: TRBV29-1
J gene: TRBJ2-7
clone size: many
CDR3 protein: CSVIAGTADYEQYF
CDR3 DNA: TGCAGCGTCATCGCCGGGACGGCAGATTACGAGCAGTACTTC

D gene: NA
V gene: TRBV5-1
J gene: TRBJ2-1
clone size: NA
CDR3 protein: CASSFRDTHNEQFF
CDR3 DNA: TGCGCCAGCAGCTTCCGGGACACGCACAATGAGCAGTTCTTC

D gene: NA
V gene: TRBV6-5
J gene: TRBJ2-7
clone size: many
CDR3 protein: CASSLGGWGPRNF
CDR3 DNA: TGTGCCAGCAGTTTAGGCGGGTGGGGTCCGCGGAACTTC

D gene: NA
V gene: TRBV28
J gene: TRBJ2-4
clone size: few
CDR3 protein: CASSRHNLAKNIQYF
CDR3 DNA: TGTGCCAGCAGTCGCCACAACTTAGCCAAAAACATTCAGTACTTC

D gene: NA
V gene: TRBV7-2
J gene: TRBJ2-6
clone size: few
CDR3 protein: CASSLVALSGANVLTF
CDR3 DNA: TGTGCCAGCAGCTTAGTTGCCCTCTCTGGGGCCAACGTCCTGACTTTC

D gene: NA
V gene: TRBV7-2
J gene: TRBJ1-5
clone size: NA
CDR3 protein: CASSPQVQSNQPQHF
CDR3 DNA: TGTGCCAGCAGCCCTCAGGTGCAGAGCAATCAGCCCCAGCATTTT

D gene: NA
V gene: TRBV6-5
J gene: TRBJ1-1
clone size: many
CDR3 protein: CASSNRDRWAFF
CDR3 DNA: TGTGCCAGCAGCAACCGGGACCGCTGGGCTTTCTTT

D gene: NA
V gene: TRBV11-2
J gene: TRBJ2-4
clone size: NA
CDR3 protein: CASSLNRPSGIQYF
CDR3 DNA: TGTGCCAGCAGCCTAAACAGGCCCTCGGGCATTCAGTACTTC

D gene: NA
V gene: TRBV20-1
J gene: TRBJ2-3
clone size: few
CDR3 protein: CSAVSRRYSTDTQYF
CDR3 DNA: TGCAGTGCCGTAAGTCGTCGTTATAGCACAGATACGCAGTATTTT

D gene: NA
V gene: TRBV4-3
J gene: TRBJ2-2
clone size: few
CDR3 protein: CASSQEGSNTGELFF
CDR3 DNA: TGCGCCAGCAGCCAAGAGGGGTCGAACACCGGGGAGCTGTTTTTT

D gene: TRBD1
V gene: TRBV29-1
J gene: TRBJ2-1
clone size: many
CDR3 protein: CSAQEQGALPYNEQFF
CDR3 DNA: TGCAGCGCCCAAGAGCAGGGGGCCCTTCCCTACAATGAGCAGTTCTTC

D gene: TRBD2
V gene: TRBV5-5
J gene: TRBJ2-5
clone size: many
CDR3 protein: CASSLMASGFGTQYF
CDR3 DNA: TGTGCCAGCAGCTTGATGGCTAGCGGGTTTGGGACCCAGTACTTC

D gene: NA
V gene: TRBV30
J gene: TRBJ1-5
clone size: few
CDR3 protein: CAWSSGLSNQPQHF
CDR3 DNA: TGTGCCTGGAGTTCAGGGTTGAGCAATCAGCCCCAGCATTTT

D gene: NA
V gene: TRBV27
J gene: TRBJ1-1
clone size: many
CDR3 protein: CASSIRDKPSEAFF
CDR3 DNA: TGTGCCAGCTCCATCCGGGACAAACCTTCTGAAGCTTTCTTT

D gene: NA
V gene: TRBV5-1
J gene: TRBJ2-5
clone size: few
CDR3 protein: CASSLPTQETQYF
CDR3 DNA: TGCGCCAGCAGCTTGCCCACCCAAGAGACCCAGTACTTC

D gene: NA
V gene: TRBV9
J gene: TRBJ2-3
clone size: few
CDR3 protein: CASSPARKGGTDTQYF
CDR3 DNA: TGTGCCAGCAGCCCGGCCAGAAAGGGGGGGACAGATACGCAGTATTTT

D gene: NA
V gene: TRBV20-1
J gene: TRBJ2-5
clone size: NA
CDR3 protein: CSATTPFLVQETQYF
CDR3 DNA: TGCAGTGCTACCACTCCATTTCTGGTCCAAGAGACCCAGTACTTC

D gene: TRBD2
V gene: TRBV20-1
J gene: TRBJ2-3
clone size: many
CDR3 protein: CSGGTSGTDTQYF
CDR3 DNA: TGCAGTGGGGGGACTAGCGGGACAGATACGCAGTATTTT